These 8 T cell receptor beta chains share one sample of origin, sequenced in a study of cytomegalovirus exposure and HLA in healthy donors. Use of 60 Vbeta and 13 Jbeta primers characterized the PCR. Method: immunoSEQ multiplex PCR; TCRdb's copy keeps in-frame clones and lacks some. The table has under 200,000 clones, approximately 72% seen once. Material: PBMCs. Source of these receptors: a man in his late teens or twenties in good health and CMV-seronegative.

V gene TRBV5-1 combines with J gene TRBJ2-5, with D hard to call. Germline V gene lookup returns CDR1 SGHRS and CDR2 YFSETQ. V was trimmed by 4 bases and J by 3 bases, leaving 7 bases between them. This CDR3 has 12 amino acids. CDR3 protein: CASSAEEETQYF. In DNA form, the CDR3 reads TGCGCCAGCAGCGCGGAAGAAGAGACCCAGTACTTC.

This clone has only one observation. The chain joins TRBV7-9 to TRBJ2-3; possibly TRBD2 for D (5 bases). The CDR3 length is 14 residues. Germline V CDR1 and CDR2: SEHNR, FQNEAQ (reference sequence). Between the trimmed V and J ends, which lost 5 bases and 2 bases, there was a span of 11 bases. CDR3 residues: CASSKSRDTDTQYF. CDR3 DNA: TGTGCCAGCAGCAAGTCCCGGGACACAGATACGCAGTATTTT. Filled out from reference TRBV7-9 and TRBJ2-3, the complete variable domain reads DTGVSQNPRHKITKRGQNVTFRCDPISEHNRLYWYRQTLGQGPEFLTYFQNEAQLEKSRLLSDRFSAERPKGSFSTLEIQRTEQGDSAMYLCASSKSRDTDTQYFGPGTRLTVL.

The V gene is TRBV5-8, the J gene TRBJ2-2, with TRBD1 matching 7 bases. Per the germline V gene, CDR1 is SGHTS and CDR2 is YDEGEE. CDR3 length: 15 amino acids. Germline trimming cut 4 bases from V and 6 bases from J; bases unmatched to any gene: 9. Here the CDR3 reads CASSRGQGVAGELFF. In DNA, the CDR3 is TGTGCCAGCAGCCGCGGCCAGGGGGTGGCCGGGGAGCTGTTTTTT.

The chain links TRBV14 to TRBJ2-3, with D possibly matching TRBD1 (5 bases). V gave up 8 bases and J gave up 4 bases, with 16 bases separating them. The germline V gene has CDR1 SGHDN and CDR2 FVKESK. The CDR3 is 14 amino acids. The CDR3 loop is CASRGQQVPDTQYF. The CDR3 DNA is TGTGCCAGCCGTGGACAACAGGTCCCAGATACGCAGTATTTT.

The rearrangement joins TRBV27 to TRBJ1-2, with 9 bases fitting TRBD1. CDR1 MNHEY and CDR2 SMNVEV come from the germline V gene (reference sequence). This CDR3 has 13 residues. J was trimmed by 6 bases and V by 6 bases; bases with no gene match: 5. The CDR3 region is CASSLQGADGYTF. As DNA, the CDR3 is TGTGCCAGCAGCTTACAGGGGGCGGATGGCTACACCTTC.

This clone was observed a single time. The V call is TRBV15, the J call TRBJ2-7, with TRBD2 matching 7 bases. CDR3 length: 13 residues. Per the germline V gene, CDR1 is LNHNV and CDR2 is YYDKDF (reference sequence). Unmatched junction bases numbered 2, after V lost 4 bases and J lost 2 bases. The CDR3: CATSMGGTYEQYF. In nucleotides, the CDR3 is TGTGCCACCAGCATGGGAGGGACCTACGAGCAGTACTTC. Filled out from reference TRBV15 and TRBJ2-7, the complete variable domain reads DAMVIQNPRYQVTQFGKPVTLSCSQTLNHNVMYWYQQKSSQAPKLLFHYYDKDFNNEADTPDNFQSRRPNTSFCFLDIRSPGLGDTAMYLCATSMGGTYEQYFGPGTRLTVT.

The CDR3 DNA reads as TGTGCCAGCAGTTCCGGGACAGGGGCCACCGGGGAGCTGTTTTTT. Its translation: CASSSGTGATGELFF. This chain connects TRBV28 to TRBJ2-2, with TRBD1 matching 10 bases. The V gene's germline CDR1 is MDHEN and CDR2 SYDVKM. The junction had 3 bases not matched to a gene; V was cut back by 4 bases and J by 4 bases. The CDR3 covers 15 residues.

J is TRBJ2-5 and V is TRBV5-6; 8 bases are shared with TRBD2. The CDR3 has 15 amino acids. V shed 1 base and J 9 bases; nucleotides not matched to a gene: 11. Germline V CDR1 and CDR2: SGHDT, YYEEEE. The CDR3 protein is CASSLTAGGRRSQYF. The CDR3 DNA sequence: TGTGCCAGCAGCTTGACGGCGGGAGGTAGGAGGTCCCAGTACTTC.